This T cell receptor beta chain derives from a study of CD8+ T cells in alopecia areata. On this clone itself: Its specificity is not known.

Reverse transcription of extracted RNA yielded cDNA, which provided the sequencing template. TCRdb's copy holds only in-frame clones and misses some; the assay was immunoSEQ multiplex PCR. The sample lists about 190,000 clones, around 60% occurring once. Whole-study results and caveats: Relative to normal scalp, lesional scalp, especially alopecia totalis/universalis, showed higher clonality.

The input for sequencing was CD4+ T cells sorted from blood, taken at week 0. The clonotype was recovered from a human donor with alopecia areata.

CDR3 nucleotide sequence: TGTGCCACCAGCAAAGGACGGGACTACGAGCAGTACTTC. Protein product: CATSKGRDYEQYF. The V call is TRBV15, the J call TRBJ2-7; D perhaps matches TRBD2 (5 bases). Trimming left V 4 bases short and J 3 bases short, with 10 bases between. Germline-derived CDR1 and CDR2 are LNHNV and YYDKDF (reference sequence). The CDR3 runs to 13 residues.